Listed below are T cell receptor beta chains from one sample, sequenced in a study of CD8 T cell repertoires and HIV-1 epitope variants. The assay was immunoSEQ multiplex PCR, and TCRdb's table has in-frame clones only and misses some. The sample holds about 3,300 clones, around 63% seen once. No antigen has been assigned to these receptors. Sequenced material: cultured CD8+ T cells derived from PBMCs. The receptors shown here come from a male donor with HIV. Each CDR3 is given with its conserved first and last residue. The D gene is left open where the match is weak. Some rows have no size entry. The others give once, few or many, or a class for an expanded clone.

CDR3 protein: CAISDLQGANNYGYTF
CDR3 DNA: TGTGCCATCAGTGATTTACAGGGGGCGAACAACTATGGCTACACCTTC
J gene: TRBJ1-2
V gene: TRBV10-3
D gene: TRBD1
clone size: -

CDR3 protein: CASSYIDSGYEQYF
CDR3 DNA: TGTGCCAGCAGCTATATTGACTCAGGCTACGAGCAGTACTTC
J gene: TRBJ2-7
V gene: TRBV5-6
D gene: -
clone size: few

CDR3 protein: CASSEEWGLNQPQHF
CDR3 DNA: TGCGCCAGCAGCGAAGAATGGGGATTAAATCAGCCCCAGCATTTT
J gene: TRBJ1-5
V gene: TRBV4-1
D gene: -
clone size: -

CDR3 protein: CATSRLPRPNNSPLHF
CDR3 DNA: TGTGCCACCAGCAGATTACCTCGACCAAATAATTCACCCCTCCACTTT
J gene: TRBJ1-6
V gene: TRBV15
D gene: -
clone size: -

CDR3 protein: CASSLTVVGGGEQFF
CDR3 DNA: TGTGCCAGCAGCTTAACGGTCGTAGGGGGCGGTGAGCAGTTCTTC
J gene: TRBJ2-1
V gene: TRBV7-3
D gene: TRBD1
clone size: -

CDR3 protein: CASNPSGFRDEQYF
CDR3 DNA: TGCGCCAGCAACCCCTCGGGGTTCCGGGACGAGCAGTACTTC
J gene: TRBJ2-7
V gene: TRBV5-1
D gene: -
clone size: -

CDR3 protein: CATKAPGNEQFF
CDR3 DNA: TGTGCCACCAAGGCCCCGGGCAATGAGCAGTTCTTC
J gene: TRBJ2-1
V gene: TRBV6-4
D gene: -
clone size: once

CDR3 protein: CASSPAFGSEYYEQYF
CDR3 DNA: TGTGCCAGCTCACCCGCCTTCGGGTCAGAATACTACGAGCAGTACTTC
J gene: TRBJ2-7
V gene: TRBV18
D gene: -
clone size: -

CDR3 protein: CSVPSGAGGVTEAFF
CDR3 DNA: TGCAGCGTCCCGAGCGGGGCAGGAGGGGTAACTGAAGCTTTCTTT
J gene: TRBJ1-1
V gene: TRBV29-1
D gene: -
clone size: -

CDR3 protein: CASSLGLNEQFF
CDR3 DNA: TGTGCCAGCAGTTTGGGGTTAAATGAGCAGTTCTTC
J gene: TRBJ2-1
V gene: TRBV28
D gene: -
clone size: -

CDR3 protein: CASSPEEQETQYF
CDR3 DNA: TGTGCCAGCTCACCAGAGGAACAAGAGACCCAGTACTTC
J gene: TRBJ2-5
V gene: TRBV18
D gene: -
clone size: -

CDR3 protein: CASTAEANTEAFF
CDR3 DNA: TGTGCCAGCACCGCGGAGGCGAACACTGAAGCTTTCTTT
J gene: TRBJ1-1
V gene: TRBV7-9
D gene: -
clone size: once

CDR3 protein: CASRPDSYEQYF
CDR3 DNA: TGCGCCAGCAGGCCTGACAGTTACGAGCAGTACTTC
J gene: TRBJ2-7
V gene: TRBV5-1
D gene: -
clone size: -

CDR3 protein: CASSDRGRETQYF
CDR3 DNA: TGTGCCAGCAGTGACAGGGGACGAGAGACCCAGTACTTC
J gene: TRBJ2-5
V gene: TRBV6-4
D gene: -
clone size: once

CDR3 protein: CASSWTSGSHRGEQYF
CDR3 DNA: TGCGCCAGCAGCTGGACTAGCGGGAGTCACCGAGGGGAGCAGTACTTC
J gene: TRBJ2-7
V gene: TRBV4-1
D gene: TRBD2
clone size: -

CDR3 protein: CASSWTGGYEQYF
CDR3 DNA: TGTGCCAGCAGCTGGACAGGGGGCTACGAGCAGTACTTC
J gene: TRBJ2-7
V gene: TRBV5-6
D gene: TRBD1
clone size: -

CDR3 protein: CAISEAGTSGNEQFF
CDR3 DNA: TGTGCCATCAGTGAGGCCGGGACTAGTGGCAATGAGCAGTTCTTC
J gene: TRBJ2-1
V gene: TRBV10-3
D gene: TRBD2
clone size: -

CDR3 protein: CASTPWEASNTDTQYF
CDR3 DNA: TGTGCCAGCACCCCCTGGGAGGCCTCGAACACAGATACGCAGTATTTT
J gene: TRBJ2-3
V gene: TRBV11-2
D gene: -
clone size: -

CDR3 protein: CASSEVLGVGNTIYF
CDR3 DNA: TGTGCCAGCAGCGAAGTGCTAGGAGTCGGAAACACCATATATTTT
J gene: TRBJ1-3
V gene: TRBV9
D gene: -
clone size: -

CDR3 protein: CASSLWAEGSTGELFF
CDR3 DNA: TGTGCCAGCAGTTTGTGGGCGGAAGGGTCCACCGGGGAGCTGTTTTTT
J gene: TRBJ2-2
V gene: TRBV28
D gene: -
clone size: once

CDR3 protein: CASSLLSDGGNTIYF
CDR3 DNA: TGTGCCAGCAGTTTGTTGAGTGACGGGGGAAACACCATATATTTT
J gene: TRBJ1-3
V gene: TRBV28
D gene: -
clone size: -

CDR3 protein: CSVVRPSYNEQFF
CDR3 DNA: TGCAGCGTTGTTCGCCCGTCCTACAATGAGCAGTTCTTC
J gene: TRBJ2-1
V gene: TRBV29-1
D gene: -
clone size: few

CDR3 protein: CASSSRQGNTGELFF
CDR3 DNA: TGTGCCAGCAGCAGTCGACAGGGGAACACCGGGGAGCTGTTTTTT
J gene: TRBJ2-2
V gene: TRBV5-6
D gene: TRBD1
clone size: -

CDR3 protein: CASSWTGSNEQYF
CDR3 DNA: TGTGCCAGCAGTTGGACAGGGTCCAACGAGCAGTACTTC
J gene: TRBJ2-7
V gene: TRBV27
D gene: TRBD1
clone size: -

CDR3 protein: CASSQVAGAGDNNEQFF
CDR3 DNA: TGTGCCAGCAGCCAAGTGGCAGGTGCGGGGGATAACAATGAGCAGTTCTTC
J gene: TRBJ2-1
V gene: TRBV14
D gene: TRBD2
clone size: -

CDR3 protein: CASSQIGGPPPYSYEQYF
CDR3 DNA: TGTGCCAGCAGCCAAATTGGGGGACCGCCACCTTACTCCTACGAGCAGTACTTC
J gene: TRBJ2-7
V gene: TRBV5-6
D gene: -
clone size: -

CDR3 protein: CATSRSPGTGFSSYNEQFF
CDR3 DNA: TGTGCCACCAGCAGAAGTCCCGGGACAGGCTTCAGCTCCTACAATGAGCAGTTCTTC
J gene: TRBJ2-1
V gene: TRBV15
D gene: TRBD1
clone size: -

CDR3 protein: CAWSGGAGGELFF
CDR3 DNA: TGTGCCTGGAGTGGGGGGGCAGGCGGGGAGCTGTTTTTT
J gene: TRBJ2-2
V gene: TRBV30
D gene: -
clone size: -

CDR3 protein: CASSRQGDYYGYTF
CDR3 DNA: TGTGCCAGCAGCCGACAGGGGGACTACTATGGCTACACCTTC
J gene: TRBJ1-2
V gene: TRBV28
D gene: TRBD1
clone size: few

CDR3 protein: CASSQDLDLVSPLHF
CDR3 DNA: TGCGCCAGCAGCCAAGATTTGGACCTGGTTTCACCCCTCCACTTT
J gene: TRBJ1-6
V gene: TRBV4-3
D gene: -
clone size: -

CDR3 protein: CATRDWDSNQPQHF
CDR3 DNA: TGTGCCACCAGAGATTGGGACAGCAATCAGCCCCAGCATTTT
J gene: TRBJ1-5
V gene: TRBV15
D gene: -
clone size: -

CDR3 protein: CASSLGGDWDFTDTQYF
CDR3 DNA: TGCGCCAGCAGCTTGGGCGGGGATTGGGACTTCACAGATACGCAGTATTTT
J gene: TRBJ2-3
V gene: TRBV5-1
D gene: -
clone size: -

CDR3 protein: CASRIQETQYF
CDR3 DNA: TGTGCCAGCAGGATCCAAGAGACCCAGTACTTC
J gene: TRBJ2-5
V gene: TRBV25-1
D gene: -
clone size: -

CDR3 protein: CASSLGYEQYF
CDR3 DNA: TGTGCCAGCAGCTTGGGCTACGAGCAGTACTTC
J gene: TRBJ2-7
V gene: TRBV5-6
D gene: -
clone size: -

CDR3 protein: CASSYKGNGGNEQFF
CDR3 DNA: TGTGCCAGCAGTTACAAAGGGAATGGAGGAAATGAGCAGTTCTTC
J gene: TRBJ2-1
V gene: TRBV6-5
D gene: -
clone size: -

CDR3 protein: CASSFWGSAVENEQFF
CDR3 DNA: TGTGCCAGCAGCTTTTGGGGGAGCGCTGTTGAAAATGAGCAGTTCTTC
J gene: TRBJ2-1
V gene: TRBV13
D gene: -
clone size: -

CDR3 protein: CASRSGTYGNTIYF
CDR3 DNA: TGTGCCAGCCGATCCGGGACATACGGAAACACCATATATTTT
J gene: TRBJ1-3
V gene: TRBV28
D gene: -
clone size: few

CDR3 protein: CATSRVRGPYEQYF
CDR3 DNA: TGTGCCACCAGCAGAGTTAGGGGGCCCTACGAGCAGTACTTC
J gene: TRBJ2-7
V gene: TRBV15
D gene: TRBD1
clone size: -

CDR3 protein: CASRPNSGYNEQFF
CDR3 DNA: TGTGCCAGCAGGCCCAATAGTGGGTACAATGAGCAGTTCTTC
J gene: TRBJ2-1
V gene: TRBV7-9
D gene: -
clone size: -

CDR3 protein: CASSPVDTTNEKLFF
CDR3 DNA: TGTGCCAGCAGCCCCGTCGACACAACTAATGAAAAACTGTTTTTT
J gene: TRBJ1-4
V gene: TRBV7-6
D gene: -
clone size: once

CDR3 protein: CASSSGGGVQETQYF
CDR3 DNA: TGTGCCAGCAGCTCCGGCGGGGGGGTCCAAGAGACCCAGTACTTC
J gene: TRBJ2-5
V gene: TRBV7-2
D gene: TRBD2
clone size: -

CDR3 protein: CSVEGDSNEKLFF
CDR3 DNA: TGCAGCGTTGAGGGAGACTCTAATGAAAAACTGTTTTTT
J gene: TRBJ1-4
V gene: TRBV29-1
D gene: -
clone size: -

CDR3 protein: CATSRATTGGDTEAFF
CDR3 DNA: TGTGCCACCAGCAGAGCCACGACAGGGGGAGACACTGAAGCTTTCTTT
J gene: TRBJ1-1
V gene: TRBV15
D gene: TRBD1
clone size: -

CDR3 protein: CASSIWRYEQYF
CDR3 DNA: TGTGCCAGCAGTATCTGGCGTTACGAGCAGTACTTC
J gene: TRBJ2-7
V gene: TRBV6-1
D gene: -
clone size: -